The 10 T cell receptor beta chains reported below all come from one sample, sequenced in a study of cytomegalovirus exposure and HLA in healthy donors. PCR amplification relied on 60 Vbeta primers (plus 13 Jbeta primers). Clones were sequenced by immunoSEQ multiplex PCR, and TCRdb holds only the in-frame ones, with some missing. The sample carries about 130,000 clones, around four fifths recorded once. Sequencing used PBMCs. These receptors were collected from a boy younger than 18 in good health and CMV-seronegative.

The J gene is TRBJ1-1, the V gene TRBV7-9, with D unresolved. CDR1 is SEHNR and CDR2 is FQNEAQ in the germline V gene (reference sequence). The CDR3 extends over 16 amino acids. The V gene lost 1 base and the J gene lost 3 bases, with 15 bases spanning the gap. The CDR3: CASSLVPGSSDTEAFF. The CDR3 DNA sequence: TGTGCCAGCAGCTTAGTACCGGGGTCGTCCGACACTGAAGCTTTCTTT.

The J gene is TRBJ2-1, the V gene TRBV29-1, with TRBD2 identical over 11 bases. J lost 0 bases, V lost 6 bases, and 10 bases had no gene match. The CDR3 is made up of 17 amino acids. Looked up from germline, CDR1 is SQVTM and CDR2 is ANQGSEA. The CDR3 DNA is TGCAGCGTGTGGGTTACTAGCGGGAGAAGCTCCTACAATGAGCAGTTCTTC. It translates to CSVWVTSGRSSYNEQFF.

The chain uses TRBV7-9 and TRBJ1-2, with a tentative D call TRBD1 (6 bases). V shed 3 bases and J shed 4 bases, with 15 bases lying between them. CDR3 length: 15 residues. CDR1 SEHNR and CDR2 FQNEAQ come from the germline V gene (reference sequence). The CDR3 nucleotides are TGTGCCAGCAGCTTGGACGGGGGGCTGGTCTATGGCTACACCTTC. It codes for CASSLDGGLVYGYTF.

The chain joins TRBV19 to TRBJ2-3; D is ambiguous. CDR3 length: 13 residues. The V gene's germline CDR1 is LNHDA and CDR2 SQIVND (reference sequence). The germline V and J ends were trimmed by 3 bases and 4 bases, with 8 bases remaining between them. CDR3 residues: CASSITESDTQYF. The DNA for the CDR3 is TGTGCCAGTAGTATTACAGAATCAGATACGCAGTATTTT.

The chain couples TRBV12-5 to TRBJ2-7; the D gene is possibly TRBD1 (6 bases). Trimming left V 1 base short and J 4 bases short, with 11 bases between. From germline, CDR1 is LGHNT and CDR2 FRNRAP. This CDR3 region has 14 residues. As DNA, the CDR3 is TGTGCTAGTGGTTTGGCACCACAGGGTTACGAGCAGTACTTC. Translation gives CASGLAPQGYEQYF. The full variable domain, rest sourced from reference TRBV12-5 and TRBJ2-7, is DARVTQTPRHKVTEMGQEVTMRCQPILGHNTVFWYRQTMMQGLELLAYFRNRAPLDDSGMPKDRFSAEMPDATLATLKIQPSEPRDSAVYFCASGLAPQGYEQYFGPGTRLTVT.

V gene TRBV29-1 combines with J gene TRBJ2-7; D possibly corresponds to TRBD1 (5 bases). The germline V and J ends were trimmed by 0 bases and 7 bases, with 13 bases remaining between them. Germline V CDR1 and CDR2: SQVTM, ANQGSEA. There are 13 residues in the CDR3. Here the CDR3 DNA reads TGCAGCGTTGAAGATTTGGGGCTCGATGAGCAGTACTTC. Protein product: CSVEDLGLDEQYF.

The chain has TRBV13 and TRBJ1-3; 8 nucleotides align to TRBD1. This CDR3 is built from 15 residues. V lost 5 bases and J lost 4; bases outside the gene matches: 7. Germline CDR1 PRHDT, CDR2 FYEKMQ (reference sequence). The CDR3 region has the DNA TGTGCCAGCAGCCCTGACAGGGGTGACGGAAACACCATATATTTT. This sequence encodes CASSPDRGDGNTIYF.

V usage is TRBV6-5 and J usage is TRBJ2-3; the match to TRBD2 covers 13 bases. The length of the CDR3 is 15 residues. The germline gives CDR1 MNHEY, CDR2 SVGAGI. V lost 6 bases, J lost 2 bases, and 2 bases stayed unmatched. CDR3 region: CASRGTSGVTDTQYF. DNA of the CDR3: TGTGCCAGCAGAGGGACTAGCGGGGTCACAGATACGCAGTATTTT.

The rearrangement links TRBV5-6 to TRBJ2-5, with a weak D call TRBD1 (6 bases). The germline V and J ends were trimmed by 0 bases and 5 bases, with 11 bases remaining between them. The germline gives CDR1 SGHDT, CDR2 YYEEEE. The CDR3 has 14 residues. The CDR3 nucleotides are TGTGCCAGCAGCTTGGGAGCAGGGGTGGAGACCCAGTACTTC. This codes for CASSLGAGVETQYF.

The CDR3, as DNA: TGTGCCTGGAACATGATCGCGGGAATAGCAACCGATACGCAGTATTTT. Translated: CAWNMIAGIATDTQYF. The V and J genes are TRBV30 and TRBJ2-3; tentative D call: TRBD2 (6 bases). The CDR3 has 16 amino acids. The V gene lost 4 bases and the J gene lost 6 bases, with 23 bases spanning the gap. Germline V gene lookup returns CDR1 GTSNPN and CDR2 SVGIG (reference sequence).